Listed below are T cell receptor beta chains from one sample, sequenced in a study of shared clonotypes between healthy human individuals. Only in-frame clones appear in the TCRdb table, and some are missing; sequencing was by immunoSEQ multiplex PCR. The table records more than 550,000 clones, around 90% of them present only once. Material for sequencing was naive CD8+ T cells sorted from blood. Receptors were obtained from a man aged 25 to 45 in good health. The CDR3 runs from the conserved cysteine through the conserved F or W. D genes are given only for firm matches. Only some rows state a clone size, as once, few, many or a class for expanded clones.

cdr3_nt: TGTGCCAGCAGCTTAAGTAAAGGGAACCCCTACAATGAGCAGTTCTTC
cdr3_aa: CASSLSKGNPYNEQFF
d_call: .
j_call: TRBJ2-1
v_call: TRBV7-9
clone_size: .

cdr3_nt: TGTGCCAGCAGTCCAGGGGGAAATGGAAACACCATATATTTT
cdr3_aa: CASSPGGNGNTIYF
d_call: TRBD1
j_call: TRBJ1-3
v_call: TRBV28
clone_size: .

cdr3_nt: TGTGCCAGCTTCCGAAGCGAGACCTCCTACGAGCAGTACTTC
cdr3_aa: CASFRSETSYEQYF
d_call: .
j_call: TRBJ2-7
v_call: TRBV2
clone_size: .

cdr3_nt: TGCGCCAGCAGCCAAGGCGGTCTAGCGGGAGCCGAGCAGTACTTC
cdr3_aa: CASSQGGLAGAEQYF
d_call: TRBD2
j_call: TRBJ2-7
v_call: TRBV4-1
clone_size: .

cdr3_nt: TGTGCCAGCTCACCAACCTTCGGTAGCGGGAAAAACACCGGGGAGCTGTTTTTT
cdr3_aa: CASSPTFGSGKNTGELFF
d_call: TRBD2
j_call: TRBJ2-2
v_call: TRBV18
clone_size: .

cdr3_nt: TGTGCCAGCAGCTTAGCGCCGACAGATACGCAGTATTTT
cdr3_aa: CASSLAPTDTQYF
d_call: .
j_call: TRBJ2-3
v_call: TRBV7-9
clone_size: few

cdr3_nt: TGTGCCAGCCTCCTGGGGACTATAGAAGGTTACACAGATACGCAGTATTTT
cdr3_aa: CASLLGTIEGYTDTQYF
d_call: TRBD2
j_call: TRBJ2-3
v_call: TRBV7-6
clone_size: .

cdr3_nt: TGTGCCAGCAGTTTAGGGGTTAGGGGGGCTGGTGCAACTAATGAAAAACTGTTTTTT
cdr3_aa: CASSLGVRGAGATNEKLFF
d_call: .
j_call: TRBJ1-4
v_call: TRBV28
clone_size: .

cdr3_nt: TGTGCCAGCAGCGTTCCGACTAGCGGGAGGCCCTACGAGCAGTACTTC
cdr3_aa: CASSVPTSGRPYEQYF
d_call: TRBD2
j_call: TRBJ2-7
v_call: TRBV9
clone_size: .

cdr3_nt: TGCGCCAGCAGCGAGGGATGGGGCGGGCGCCCTATCGAGAAAGAGACCCAGTACTTC
cdr3_aa: CASSEGWGGRPIEKETQYF
d_call: .
j_call: TRBJ2-5
v_call: TRBV4-1
clone_size: once

cdr3_nt: TGCGCCAGCAGCCAAGATTTCAGGAGCTCCTACAATGAGCAGTTCTTC
cdr3_aa: CASSQDFRSSYNEQFF
d_call: .
j_call: TRBJ2-1
v_call: TRBV4-3
clone_size: .

cdr3_nt: TGTGCCAGCAGCTTAGCAGGTGCCTACAATGAGCAGTTCTTC
cdr3_aa: CASSLAGAYNEQFF
d_call: .
j_call: TRBJ2-1
v_call: TRBV7-2
clone_size: .

cdr3_nt: TGTGCCAGCAGCTCGTGGACACAAATGAACACCGGGGAGCTGTTTTTT
cdr3_aa: CASSSWTQMNTGELFF
d_call: .
j_call: TRBJ2-2
v_call: TRBV7-3
clone_size: .

cdr3_nt: TGTGCCAGCAGCTATACGAAAGCCCCAGCGGGAGGGCGTCACGAGACCCAGTACTTC
cdr3_aa: CASSYTKAPAGGRHETQYF
d_call: TRBD2
j_call: TRBJ2-5
v_call: TRBV11-2
clone_size: .

cdr3_nt: TGTGCCAGCAGTTTAATAACCCTAGCGGGGAGCACAGATACGCAGTATTTT
cdr3_aa: CASSLITLAGSTDTQYF
d_call: TRBD2
j_call: TRBJ2-3
v_call: TRBV28
clone_size: .

cdr3_nt: TGTGCCAGCAGCCCCCCGGGGTCCTACGAGCAGTACTTC
cdr3_aa: CASSPPGSYEQYF
d_call: .
j_call: TRBJ2-7
v_call: TRBV7-9
clone_size: .

cdr3_nt: TGTGCCAGCAGTGGACAGGAGGCCGAGCAGTACTTC
cdr3_aa: CASSGQEAEQYF
d_call: .
j_call: TRBJ2-7
v_call: TRBV25-1
clone_size: .

cdr3_nt: TGTGCCAGCAGCCAGGGACAGGGGACCACCGGGGAGCTGTTTTTT
cdr3_aa: CASSQGQGTTGELFF
d_call: TRBD1
j_call: TRBJ2-2
v_call: TRBV13
clone_size: .

cdr3_nt: TGTGCCACCAGCGGGACTCAGGGTAACACCGGGGAGCTGTTTTTT
cdr3_aa: CATSGTQGNTGELFF
d_call: .
j_call: TRBJ2-2
v_call: TRBV15
clone_size: .

cdr3_nt: TGTGCCAGCAGTGCACTAGCGGGACGGAATGAGCAGTTCTTC
cdr3_aa: CASSALAGRNEQFF
d_call: TRBD2
j_call: TRBJ2-1
v_call: TRBV2
clone_size: .

cdr3_nt: TGTGCCAGCAGCTTACTGACCGGCTCCTACGAGCAGTACTTC
cdr3_aa: CASSLLTGSYEQYF
d_call: .
j_call: TRBJ2-7
v_call: TRBV7-9
clone_size: .

cdr3_nt: TGTGCCAGTAGTACCAATCACCAGACAGATTCCTATGGCTACACCTTC
cdr3_aa: CASSTNHQTDSYGYTF
d_call: .
j_call: TRBJ1-2
v_call: TRBV19
clone_size: .

cdr3_nt: TGTGCCTGGTCAGGGTACTCTGGAAACACCATATATTTT
cdr3_aa: CAWSGYSGNTIYF
d_call: .
j_call: TRBJ1-3
v_call: TRBV30
clone_size: .

cdr3_nt: TGTGCCAGCAGTTACAGGTTCGGCTCCTACAATGAGCAGTTCTTC
cdr3_aa: CASSYRFGSYNEQFF
d_call: .
j_call: TRBJ2-1
v_call: TRBV27
clone_size: .

cdr3_nt: TGTGCCAGCAGTTTCTCGAATACCGGGGAGCTGTTTTTT
cdr3_aa: CASSFSNTGELFF
d_call: .
j_call: TRBJ2-2
v_call: TRBV27
clone_size: .

cdr3_nt: TGTGCCTGGAGTGTAAGTTACGAGCAGTACTTC
cdr3_aa: CAWSVSYEQYF
d_call: .
j_call: TRBJ2-7
v_call: TRBV30
clone_size: .

cdr3_nt: TGTGCCAGCAGCGAAGAGGGACAGGGATACGAGCAGTACTTC
cdr3_aa: CASSEEGQGYEQYF
d_call: TRBD1
j_call: TRBJ2-7
v_call: TRBV9
clone_size: .

cdr3_nt: TGTGCCAGCTTACCGGGTACCAGTAATGAAAAACTGTTTTTT
cdr3_aa: CASLPGTSNEKLFF
d_call: .
j_call: TRBJ1-4
v_call: TRBV7-8
clone_size: .

cdr3_nt: TGTGCCAGCAGCTTAGCCGGCAGGGGGATCGCAGATACGCAGTATTTT
cdr3_aa: CASSLAGRGIADTQYF
d_call: TRBD1
j_call: TRBJ2-3
v_call: TRBV7-9
clone_size: .

cdr3_nt: TGTGCCAGCAGCTTGAATGGAGAGACCCAGTACTTC
cdr3_aa: CASSLNGETQYF
d_call: .
j_call: TRBJ2-5
v_call: TRBV11-2
clone_size: .

cdr3_nt: TGTGCCAGCAGTCGGACAGGGGGCGATACCGGGGAGCTGTTTTTT
cdr3_aa: CASSRTGGDTGELFF
d_call: TRBD1
j_call: TRBJ2-2
v_call: TRBV6-1
clone_size: .

cdr3_nt: TGTGCCAGCAGTGAAGGGACAGGGGGCGGCGAGCAGTACTTC
cdr3_aa: CASSEGTGGGEQYF
d_call: TRBD1
j_call: TRBJ2-7
v_call: TRBV6-1
clone_size: few

cdr3_nt: TGTGCCAGCAGTGGGACTCTCTACGAGCAGTACTTC
cdr3_aa: CASSGTLYEQYF
d_call: .
j_call: TRBJ2-7
v_call: TRBV28
clone_size: .

cdr3_nt: TGCAGCGTTGAAGTCCAGGGCAGGCTGTTTTTT
cdr3_aa: CSVEVQGRLFF
d_call: .
j_call: TRBJ2-2
v_call: TRBV29-1
clone_size: .

cdr3_nt: TGCGCCAGCAGCCAAGGATTTGAAGGTACCGGGGAGCTGTTTTTT
cdr3_aa: CASSQGFEGTGELFF
d_call: .
j_call: TRBJ2-2
v_call: TRBV4-1
clone_size: .

cdr3_nt: TGTGCCAGCCAACAACTCGGGGCCCTAGAGGGCGAGCAGTACTTC
cdr3_aa: CASQQLGALEGEQYF
d_call: .
j_call: TRBJ2-7
v_call: TRBV7-9
clone_size: .

cdr3_nt: TGTGCCGGGCGGATTTTTATCGGTTTCACTGAAGCTTTCTTT
cdr3_aa: CAGRIFIGFTEAFF
d_call: .
j_call: TRBJ1-1
v_call: TRBV30
clone_size: .

cdr3_nt: TGTGCCAGCAGTTACGCGGGGCATGGGAATCAGCCCCAGCATTTT
cdr3_aa: CASSYAGHGNQPQHF
d_call: .
j_call: TRBJ1-5
v_call: TRBV6-6
clone_size: .

cdr3_nt: TGTGCCAGTAGCCAAACTAGCGGGACTTCTAGCACAGATACGCAGTATTTT
cdr3_aa: CASSQTSGTSSTDTQYF
d_call: TRBD2
j_call: TRBJ2-3
v_call: TRBV19
clone_size: once

cdr3_nt: TGTGCCAGCAGTGCCAGGGAGGCCTACGAGCAGTACTTC
cdr3_aa: CASSAREAYEQYF
d_call: .
j_call: TRBJ2-7
v_call: TRBV2
clone_size: .

cdr3_nt: TGTGCCAGCGCCGGAGAGGACTCCTCTAGTGAGCAGTTCTTC
cdr3_aa: CASAGEDSSSEQFF
d_call: .
j_call: TRBJ2-1
v_call: TRBV2
clone_size: .

cdr3_nt: TGTGCCAGCAACTCCATACCGGGGGGCTATGGCTACACCTTC
cdr3_aa: CASNSIPGGYGYTF
d_call: .
j_call: TRBJ1-2
v_call: TRBV7-9
clone_size: .

cdr3_nt: TGTGCTAGCAGCCCCTGGGGAAGGTTAGATACGCAGTATTTT
cdr3_aa: CASSPWGRLDTQYF
d_call: .
j_call: TRBJ2-3
v_call: TRBV7-7
clone_size: .

cdr3_nt: TGTGCCAGCAGCCCCCAGATGGGACTAGCGGGAGTGGATGAGCAATTCTTC
cdr3_aa: CASSPQMGLAGVDEQFF
d_call: TRBD2
j_call: TRBJ2-1
v_call: TRBV7-7
clone_size: .

cdr3_nt: TGTGCCAGCAGCTTCGGTGATACGCAGTATTTT
cdr3_aa: CASSFGDTQYF
d_call: .
j_call: TRBJ2-3
v_call: TRBV7-9
clone_size: .

cdr3_nt: TGTGCCAGCAGCTGGGACAGGGCAAGGGCTGGGGCCAACGTCCTGACTTTC
cdr3_aa: CASSWDRARAGANVLTF
d_call: TRBD1
j_call: TRBJ2-6
v_call: TRBV7-8
clone_size: .

cdr3_nt: TGTGCCAGCAGCTGGGGGGACGGATTCGAGCAGTACTTC
cdr3_aa: CASSWGDGFEQYF
d_call: .
j_call: TRBJ2-7
v_call: TRBV5-6
clone_size: .

cdr3_nt: TGTGCCAGCAGTTTATCGACGGTGAGGGACGAGCAGTACTTC
cdr3_aa: CASSLSTVRDEQYF
d_call: .
j_call: TRBJ2-7
v_call: TRBV27
clone_size: .